The present entry profiles one TCR beta chain with its context. This entry belongs to a study of blood T cell repertoires in COVID-19. Study context: Sites in the United States, Italy and Spain provided acute and convalescent COVID-19 samples. Sources were T cells, B-cell-depleted T cells, or PBMCs; the material itself was cDNA or gDNA.

The CDR3 totals 15 residues. CDR1 and CDR2 from the germline V gene are SGHAT and FQNNGV. Trimming cost V 5 bases and J 3 bases; bases outside gene matches: 6. The repertoire was sequenced with immunoSEQ multiplex PCR; TCRdb's copy has only in-frame clones and lacks some. This sample has tens of thousands of clones; 88% occur once, and the top ten carry roughly 5%. The V call is TRBV11-2, the J call TRBJ2-7, with TRBD1 matching over 11 bases. The sample taken for sequencing was peripheral blood. This TCR derives from a woman in her 70s with active COVID-19. CDR3 sequence (DNA): TGTGCCAGCAGCCCTCATGGGACAGGGGGCTACGAGCAGTACTTC. Amino acids: CASSPHGTGGYEQYF.